This passage covers 27 T cell receptor beta chains from one sample sequenced in a study of blood T cell repertoires in COVID-19. Sequencing was performed with immunoSEQ multiplex PCR; in TCRdb, only in-frame clones are kept and a portion is missing. This table has about 190,000 clones, around 80% appearing once. The specimen was peripheral blood. The receptors stem from a man between 25 and 39 years old with active or convalescent COVID-19.

This clone was counted once. The chain carries TRBV2 and TRBJ1-2; no definite D call. Germline CDR1 reads SNHLY; CDR2 reads FYNNEI. This CDR3 comprises 10 residues. V lost 8 bases and J lost 14, with 15 bases in between. The CDR3 loop reads CASEEASLTF. CDR3 nucleotide sequence: TGTGCCAGCGAGGAAGCCAGTCTAACCTTC.

The chain couples TRBV19 to TRBJ2-2; weak D call: TRBD2 (6 bases). CDR3 size: 16 residues. In germline, CDR1 is LNHDA, CDR2 SQIVND (reference sequence). The germline V and J ends were trimmed by 4 bases and 4 bases, with 16 bases remaining between them. As DNA, the CDR3 is TGTGCCAGTAGTAAATTCAGGGTCGGGGGCACCGGGGAGCTGTTTTTT. This encodes CASSKFRVGGTGELFF.

This clone was seen only a few times. The chain has TRBV30 and TRBJ1-6; D is perhaps TRBD1 (5 bases). CDR1 GTSNPN and CDR2 SVGIG come from the germline V gene (reference sequence). Trimming cost V 3 bases and J 0 bases, with 18 bases left between them. This CDR3 has 18 residues. CDR3 in DNA: TGTGCCTGGAGACGGGGAGGGACGGGGAGCTCCTATAATTCACCCCTCCACTTT. Translation: CAWRRGGTGSSYNSPLHF.

The chain uses TRBV6-1 and TRBJ2-1, with 16 positions matching TRBD2. Unmatched junction bases numbered 10, after V lost 2 bases and J lost 0 bases. This CDR3 region has 21 residues. CDR1 MNHNS and CDR2 SASEGT come from the germline V gene. The CDR3 region has the DNA TGTGCCAGCAGTGAATCGCGGCGTGGGACTAGCGGGAGGGCCTCCTACAATGAGCAGTTCTTC. Protein sequence: CASSESRRGTSGRASYNEQFF.

The V gene is TRBV5-5, the J gene TRBJ2-7; 7 bases map to TRBD1. The germline CDR1 and CDR2 sequences are SGHKS and YYEKEE (reference sequence). V lost 0 bases to trimming and J lost 1 base; unmatched junction nucleotides: 4. The CDR3 runs 15 residues. CDR3 loop: CASSLVAGGSYEQYV. CDR3 coding DNA: TGTGCCAGCAGCTTGGTGGCAGGGGGTTCCTACGAGCAGTACGTC.

The chain is built from TRBV15 and TRBJ2-7, with a possible D match to TRBD1 (5 bases). Trimming left V 3 bases short and J 2 bases short, with 11 bases between. Germline V lookup: CDR1 LNHNV, CDR2 YYDKDF (reference sequence). There are 14 residues in the CDR3. The CDR3 loop is CATSSVQGAYEQYF. Here the CDR3 DNA reads TGTGCCACCAGCAGCGTACAAGGGGCCTACGAGCAGTACTTC.

The chain is built from TRBV9 and TRBJ1-1; TRBD1 matches at 7 bases. J was trimmed by 4 bases and V by 3 bases; bases with no gene match: 9. The V gene's germline CDR1 is SGDLS and CDR2 YYNGEE. The CDR3 covers 15 residues. CDR3 coding DNA: TGTGCCAGCAGCGATATGACAGGGACATTCACTGAAGCTTTCTTT. The encoded protein is CASSDMTGTFTEAFF.

The V call is TRBV5-1, the J call TRBJ2-1; 10 positions agree with TRBD2. Trimming removed 7 bases from V and 9 bases from J; junction bases left unmatched: 10. The CDR3 covers 14 residues. Germline values: CDR1 SGHRS, CDR2 YFSETQ. The CDR3 nucleotides read TGCGCCAGCGACAGCGGGGGGGTAACCACTGAGCAGTTCTTC. Encoded protein: CASDSGGVTTEQFF.

V and J are TRBV7-2 and TRBJ1-1; D may be TRBD1 (6 bases). The V and J ends lost 5 bases and 3 bases respectively, with 25 bases between them. In germline, CDR1 is SGHTA, CDR2 FQGNSA. This CDR3 contains 18 residues. DNA for the CDR3: TGTGCCAGCAGCCTACCCGTACTCAGGGGATCCCTTGACACTGAAGCTTTCTTT. It specifies CASSLPVLRGSLDTEAFF.

The chain joins TRBV5-1 to TRBJ2-2, with D tentatively TRBD1 (6 bases). The CDR3 runs 14 residues. Germline loops: CDR1 SGHRS, CDR2 YFSETQ. The V end lost 3 bases, the J end lost 5 bases, and 11 bases lay between the germline ends. CDR3 coding DNA: TGCGCCAGCAGCTGGCAGGGGCTGACCGGGGAGCTGTTTTTT. Translation: CASSWQGLTGELFF.

V gene TRBV24-1 combines with J gene TRBJ2-1; D might be TRBD2 (5 bases). The CDR3 length is 16 residues. The germline V gene has CDR1 KGHDR and CDR2 SFDVKD. The V gene lost 0 bases and the J gene lost 8 bases, with 16 bases spanning the gap. The CDR3 loop is CATSDLGNEGLDEQFF. The DNA for the CDR3 is TGTGCCACCAGTGATTTGGGCAACGAGGGTCTCGATGAGCAGTTCTTC.

There are a few counts of this clone. J is TRBJ1-6 and V is TRBV7-9; D might be TRBD1 (5 bases). The CDR3 has 13 residues. V lost 4 bases and J 8 bases, leaving 9 bases between the germline ends. Looked up from germline, CDR1 is SEHNR and CDR2 is FQNEAQ (reference sequence). This CDR3 is CASSSTGDSPLHF. The CDR3 DNA sequence: TGTGCCAGCAGCTCAACGGGGGATTCACCCCTCCACTTT. Supplemented by reference TRBV7-9 and TRBJ1-6, the full variable domain reads DTGVSQNPRHKITKRGQNVTFRCDPISEHNRLYWYRQTLGQGPEFLTYFQNEAQLEKSRLLSDRFSAERPKGSFSTLEIQRTEQGDSAMYLCASSSTGDSPLHFGNGTRLTVT.

The chain employs TRBV9 and TRBJ2-1; 9 bases fit TRBD2. Germline CDR1 is SGDLS and CDR2 is YYNGEE. The V segment lost 3 bases and the J segment 8 bases; nucleotides outside the gene matches: 6. The CDR3 covers 14 residues. In DNA, the CDR3 is TGTGCCAGCAGCGCCGGGACTAGCCGCGATGAGCAGTTCTTC. Amino acids: CASSAGTSRDEQFF.

The CDR3 bases are TGTGCCAGCACCTTTAGCGGCACAGATACGCAGTATTTT. This sequence encodes CASTFSGTDTQYF. The V gene is TRBV11-2, the J gene TRBJ2-3, with D perhaps TRBD2 (5 bases). The CDR3 totals 13 residues. The V and J ends lost 7 bases and 1 base respectively, with 9 bases between them. CDR1 SGHAT and CDR2 FQNNGV come from the germline V gene. The full variable domain, in which reference TRBV11-2 and TRBJ2-3 provide the parts outside the CDR3, is EAGVAQSPRYKIIEKRQSVAFWCNPISGHATLYWYQQILGQGPKLLIQFQNNGVVDDSQLPKDRFSAERLKGVDSTLKIQPAKLEDSAVYLCASTFSGTDTQYFGPGTRLTVL.

The chain employs TRBV10-1 and TRBJ1-1; 7 nucleotides align to TRBD1. Germline CDR1 and CDR2: WNHNN and SYGVQD (reference sequence). With V trimmed by 8 bases and J by 1 base, 1 base remained unmatched. CDR3 size: 12 residues. For the CDR3, the DNA is TGCGCCAGCGGGGACAGGAACACTGAAGCTTTCTTT. It codes for CASGDRNTEAFF.

The chain employs TRBV28 and TRBJ1-4, with TRBD1 identical over 7 bases. CDR1 and CDR2 (germline): MDHEN, SYDVKM. V was clipped by 5 bases and J by 8 bases; unmatched bases: 11. There are 15 residues in the CDR3. In DNA form, the CDR3 reads TGTGCCAGCAGTCCGGTTTCAGGGGGGAGGGAAAAACTGTTTTTT. This translates into CASSPVSGGREKLFF.

The rearrangement links TRBV4-1 to TRBJ1-5; the match to TRBD1 covers 10 bases. Per the germline V gene, CDR1 is MGHRA and CDR2 is YSYEKL. The CDR3 totals 14 residues. Trimming cost V 4 bases and J 5 bases; bases outside gene matches: 2. CDR3 loop: CASSPGTGDQPQHF. In DNA form, the CDR3 reads TGCGCCAGCAGCCCGGGGACAGGGGATCAGCCCCAGCATTTT.

The gene calls are TRBV5-1 and TRBJ1-1, with D possibly matching TRBD1 (6 bases). Germline V gene sequence: CDR1 SGHRS, CDR2 YFSETQ. The CDR3 totals 13 residues. V gave up 7 bases and J gave up 5 bases, with 15 bases separating them. CDR3 in amino acids: CASHRDGGTEAFF. The CDR3 DNA reads TGCGCCAGCCACAGGGATGGCGGAACTGAAGCTTTCTTT.

This chain uses TRBV12-5 with TRBJ2-5; the match to TRBD1 covers 8 bases. The CDR3 spans 16 residues. V lost 0 bases and J lost 10; bases outside the gene matches: 13. Germline V gene lookup returns CDR1 LGHNT and CDR2 FRNRAP. This chain's CDR3 is CASGLVYGRGHNCQYF. CDR3 in DNA: TGTGCTAGTGGTTTGGTCTACGGCAGGGGGCACAATTGCCAGTACTTC.

This clone was observed a few times. The V gene is TRBV11-2, the J gene TRBJ2-2; 9 nucleotides line up with TRBD1. The CDR3 has 14 amino acids. After removal of 5 bases from V and 7 bases from J, the junction contained 5 bases not matched to a gene. Germline-derived CDR1 and CDR2 are SGHAT and FQNNGV. CDR3 nucleotides: TGTGCCAGCAGCCTGGACAGGGGACGCGGGGAGCTGTTTTTT. This gives the protein CASSLDRGRGELFF.

J is TRBJ1-3 and V is TRBV28, with D uncertain. V dropped 5 bases and J dropped 0 bases, with 14 bases sitting between them. CDR1 is MDHEN and CDR2 is SYDVKM in the germline V gene. The CDR3 consists of 16 residues. The CDR3 coding sequence is TGTGCCAGCAGTCCCCGGGGTCTTTACTCTGGAAACACCATATATTTT. Encoded protein: CASSPRGLYSGNTIYF. Using reference TRBV28 and TRBJ1-3 for the parts outside the CDR3, the full variable domain is DVKVTQSSRYLVKRTGEKVFLECVQDMDHENMFWYRQDPGLGLRLIYFSYDVKMKEKGDIPEGYSVSREKKERFSLILESASTNQTSMYLCASSPRGLYSGNTIYFGEGSWLTVV.

On this clone: The sample contains more than one DNA sequence encoding this CDR3. This chain uses TRBV30 with TRBJ1-4; tentatively, D is TRBD1 (6 bases). Trimming took off 0 bases at V and 8 bases at J, with 7 bases between the two ends. The V gene's germline CDR1 is GTSNPN and CDR2 SVGIG (reference sequence). The CDR3 extends over 12 amino acids. The CDR3, as DNA: TGTGCCTGGAGTGTACAGGGAGAAAAACTGTTTTTT. It specifies CAWSVQGEKLFF.

J is TRBJ1-5 and V is TRBV27, with no clear D. The CDR3 contains 14 residues. V was clipped by 6 bases and J by 2 bases, with 11 bases between them. Germline CDR1 and CDR2: MNHEY and SMNVEV (reference sequence). The CDR3 DNA follows: TGTGCCAGCAGCATCCGGCGGGGCAATCAGCCCCAGCATTTT. It codes for CASSIRRGNQPQHF.

This clone has a count of ten or more. The V gene is TRBV5-1, the J gene TRBJ2-7, with D perhaps TRBD1 (5 bases). Germline V gene lookup returns CDR1 SGHRS and CDR2 YFSETQ. The CDR3 runs to 15 residues. With 0 bases removed from V and 0 bases from J, the gap between germline ends came to 10 bases. The chain's CDR3 is CASSLGPDSSYEQYV. In DNA form, the CDR3 reads TGCGCCAGCAGCTTGGGGCCAGACAGCTCCTACGAGCAGTACGTC.

The chain combines TRBV19 with TRBJ2-6; 7 bases are shared with TRBD1. The germline V gene has CDR1 LNHDA and CDR2 SQIVND (reference sequence). The V segment lost 4 bases and the J segment 10 bases; nucleotides outside the gene matches: 10. CDR3 length: 15 amino acids. DNA of the CDR3: TGTGCCAGTAGTACCCGCGAGGGACAGCAGAACGTCCTGACTTTC. Translated, it gives CASSTREGQQNVLTF.

This clone was found many times. The V call is TRBV19, the J call TRBJ2-1, with D tentatively TRBD1 (6 bases). CDR1 LNHDA and CDR2 SQIVND come from the germline V gene (reference sequence). V was pared by 6 bases and J by 6 bases, with 12 bases between. The CDR3 contains 13 residues. The CDR3 here is CASSRDTINEQFF. The CDR3 region has the DNA TGTGCCAGTAGCCGGGACACTATCAATGAGCAGTTCTTC.

The CDR3 here is CASSDNRGLRNEKLFF. The CDR3 bases are TGCGCCAGCAGCGACAACAGGGGGCTTAGAAATGAAAAACTGTTTTTT. This chain links TRBV5-1 with TRBJ1-4, with 9 bases aligning to TRBD1. This CDR3 has 16 residues. Germline CDR1 SGHRS, CDR2 YFSETQ. V gave up 4 bases and J gave up 5 bases; unmatched junction bases: 9.